The rows below give T cell receptor beta chains drawn from one sample of a study of blood T cell repertoires in COVID-19. Clones were sequenced by immunoSEQ multiplex PCR, and TCRdb holds only the in-frame ones, with some missing. Of a few hundred thousand clones listed, 65% to 90% are singletons. The source material was PBMCs or T cells enriched from blood (not recorded which). The source of these receptors is a woman aged 25 to 39 who had been exposed to COVID-19. Each CDR3 is given with its conserved first and last residue.

>TRBV6-5
CASRRAGTGTYEQYF
>TRBV5-1
CATPTGGSGNTIYF
>TRBV19
CASSIGTGISYEQYF
>TRBV24-1
CATSGSGLAGDYEQYF
>TRBV15
CATSRELQGHQPQHF
>TRBV7-8
CASSLGQATYSNQPQHF
>TRBV30
CAWRGAGGAGPQHF
>TRBV9
CASSQNPGSGELFF
>TRBV6-5
CASGGGGAFF
>TRBV6-6
CASNTGISNQPQHF
>TRBV12-3/TRBV12-4
CASSVRHLPEAFF
>TRBV6-1
CASSELGWASGGETQYF
>TRBV21-1
CASSEPGQAPRNQPQHF
>TRBV11-2
CASSLAPGTSLINEQFF
>TRBV27
CASSWTRGEQFF
>TRBV25-1
CASSELTKSPLHF
>TRBV27
CASSPDRFRLYEQYF
>TRBV10-3
CAISPRRLEQYF
>TRBV6-5
CASSYSSRMNTEAFF